This TCR beta chain is drawn from a study of blood T cell repertoires in COVID-19. Study at large: COVID-19 samples collected from the United States, Italy and Spain covered acute and convalescent phases. PBMCs, B-cell-depleted T cells, or T cells provided the cDNA or gDNA that made up the material.

Enrollment of patients from Seattle took place during active infection, with longitudinal follow-up. In the original workflow: Cell counts per sample came from amplifying reference gene primers. Measured with immunoSEQ multiplex PCR; TCRdb has only the in-frame clones, and not every one. V, J and clone size reflect that table, while D and trimming were determined from the DNA. Among roughly 440,000 clones listed, about 91% were seen once. Germline values: CDR1 SGHVS, CDR2 FNYEAQ. V lost 4 bases, J lost 4 bases, and 5 bases stayed unmatched. This CDR3 contains 14 residues. This TCR came from a woman between 50 and 59 years old with COVID-19, enrolled during active disease. Source material: peripheral blood. The chain recombines TRBV7-6 with TRBJ2-5, with TRBD2 matching over 8 bases. The CDR3 DNA is TGTGCCAGCAGCTCCTACGGGGGGGGAGAGACCCAGTACTTC. Its translation: CASSSYGGGETQYF.